This entry features one T cell receptor beta chain sequence. Read sequence stops 3 residues before the CDR3 end, and the germline J gene provides the missing end. Germline V gene sequence: CDR1 LNHDA, CDR2 SQIVND (reference sequence). This CDR3 comprises 14 residues. The sample comes from a study of T cells in women clearing cervical HPV infection. Repertoires were generated with immunoSEQ multiplex PCR, while TCRdb's copy carries only in-frame clones and drops some. The data show around 19,000 clones, and the top ten clones hold about 16%. This receptor was taken from a woman between 18 and 70 years old with a cervical HPV16 infection that either progressed to CIN3+ or cleared (not recorded which). What was sequenced was blood buffy coat. This chain joins TRBV19 and TRBJ1-2; D might be TRBD1 (6 bases). The sequenced part of the CDR3 DNA is TGTGCCAGTAGTATCCCGACAGGAGGGACGGGC. It encodes CASSIPTGGTG. The entire CDR3 protein reads CASSIPTGGTGYTF.